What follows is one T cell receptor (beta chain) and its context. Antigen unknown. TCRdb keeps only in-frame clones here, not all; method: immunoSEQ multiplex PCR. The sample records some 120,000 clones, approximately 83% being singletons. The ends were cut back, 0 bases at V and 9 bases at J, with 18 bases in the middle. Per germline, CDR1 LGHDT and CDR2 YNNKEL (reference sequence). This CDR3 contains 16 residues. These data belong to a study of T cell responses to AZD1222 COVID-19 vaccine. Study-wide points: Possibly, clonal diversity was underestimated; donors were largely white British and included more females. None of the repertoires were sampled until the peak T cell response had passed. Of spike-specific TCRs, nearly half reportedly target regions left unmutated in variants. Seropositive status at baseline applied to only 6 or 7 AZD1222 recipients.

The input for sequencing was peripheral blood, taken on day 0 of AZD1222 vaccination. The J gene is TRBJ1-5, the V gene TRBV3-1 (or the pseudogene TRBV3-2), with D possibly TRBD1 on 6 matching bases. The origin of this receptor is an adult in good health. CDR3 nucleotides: TGTGCCAGCAGCCAAGACTTTATCGGGGTAGGGGGGCCCCAGCATTTT. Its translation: CASSQDFIGVGGPQHF.